The 3 T cell receptor beta chains reported below all come from one sample, sequenced in a study of T-cell memory formation after mild COVID-19. Each CDR3 protein gets one entry after TCRdb re-called the 5' RACE reads with MiXCR. The sample has hundreds of thousands of distinct CDR3 sequences; 15% are singletons. The material sequenced was PBMCs or a T cell subset sorted from them (not recorded which). These receptors originate from a man aged 18 to 35 who had mild COVID-19 (a few samples of this study predate the infection). Cell type and time point are not known.

The chain has TRBV7-3 and TRBJ1-2, with TRBD1 matching 7 bases. V lost 0 bases to trimming and J lost 8 bases; unmatched junction nucleotides: 6. The length of the CDR3 is 14 residues. Germline lookup yields CDR1 SGHTA and CDR2 FQGTGA. The CDR3 reads CASSLTGGAGGYTF. The DNA of the CDR3 is TGTGCCAGCAGCTTAACAGGGGGCGCAGGGGGCTACACCTTC.

This clonotype has just a few counts. The genes are TRBV7-9 and TRBJ2-2, with 9 bases that match TRBD1. V lost 5 bases to trimming and J lost 0 bases; unmatched junction nucleotides: 4. CDR3 length: 16 residues. Germline-derived CDR1 and CDR2 are SEHNR and FQNEAQ (reference sequence). DNA of the CDR3: TGTGCCAGCAGCCCGACAGGGGGAACGAACACCGGGGAGCTGTTTTTT. It yields the protein CASSPTGGTNTGELFF.

This clonotype was recorded a few times. DNA of the CDR3: TGTGCCAGCAGCTTAAACGTTCCGGGCAGGCCACCTGAGAACATCGACTATGGCTACACCTTC. As protein: CASSLNVPGRPPENIDYGYTF. V and J are TRBV7-3 and TRBJ1-2; D remains ambiguous. Germline V gives CDR1 SGHTA, CDR2 FQGTGA. With 1 base removed from V and 3 bases from J, the gap between germline ends came to 30 bases. The CDR3 has 21 residues.